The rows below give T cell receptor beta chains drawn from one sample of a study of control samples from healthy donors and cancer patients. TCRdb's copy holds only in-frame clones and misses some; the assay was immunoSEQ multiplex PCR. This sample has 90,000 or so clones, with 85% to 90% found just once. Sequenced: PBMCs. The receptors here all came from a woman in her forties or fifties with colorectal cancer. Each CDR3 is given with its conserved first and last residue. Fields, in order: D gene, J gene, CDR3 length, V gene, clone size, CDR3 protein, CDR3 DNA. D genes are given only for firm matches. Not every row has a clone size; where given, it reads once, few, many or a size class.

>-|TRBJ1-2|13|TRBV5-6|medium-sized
CASSQTVYYGYTF
TGTGCCAGCAGCCAGACAGTATACTATGGCTACACCTTC
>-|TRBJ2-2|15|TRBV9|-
CASSSFGGHTGELFF
TGTGCCAGCAGCTCCTTTGGGGGGCACACCGGGGAGCTGTTTTTT
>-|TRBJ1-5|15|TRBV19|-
CASISRGYSNQPQHF
TGTGCCAGTATATCTCGGGGGTATAGCAATCAGCCCCAGCATTTT
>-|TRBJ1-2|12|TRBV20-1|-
CSASRGVGGYTF
TGCAGTGCTAGTCGGGGGGTGGGAGGCTACACCTTC
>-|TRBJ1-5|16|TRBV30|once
CAWSVKGGGNNQPQHF
TGTGCCTGGAGTGTAAAGGGAGGGGGTAACAATCAGCCCCAGCATTTT
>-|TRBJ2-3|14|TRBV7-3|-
CASSLSGGTDTQYF
TGTGCCAGCAGCTTAAGCGGGGGCACAGATACGCAGTATTTT
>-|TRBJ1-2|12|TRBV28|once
CASHRGGEGYTF
TGTGCCAGCCACAGAGGGGGGGAAGGCTACACCTTC
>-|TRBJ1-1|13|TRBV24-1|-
CATSDLGSTEAFF
TGTGCCACCAGTGACTTGGGGAGCACTGAAGCTTTCTTT
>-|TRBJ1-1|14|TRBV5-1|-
CASSLGGQGSEAFF
TGCGCCAGCAGCTTGGGGGGTCAGGGCTCTGAAGCTTTCTTT
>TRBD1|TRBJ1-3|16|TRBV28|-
CASSLWEGAPGNTIYF
TGTGCCAGCAGTTTATGGGAGGGGGCTCCCGGAAACACCATATATTTT
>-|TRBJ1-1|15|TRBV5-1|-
CASSPPGHAITEAFF
TGCGCCAGCAGTCCCCCAGGACACGCCATTACTGAAGCTTTCTTT
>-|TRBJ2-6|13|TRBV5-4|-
CASRDSGANVLTF
TGTGCCAGCAGGGACTCTGGGGCCAACGTCCTGACTTTC
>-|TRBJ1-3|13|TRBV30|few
CAWSVKAGNTIYF
TGTGCCTGGAGTGTAAAGGCTGGAAACACCATATATTTT
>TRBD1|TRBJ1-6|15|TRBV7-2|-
CASSLVAGGNSPLHF
TGTGCCAGCAGCTTAGTGGCAGGGGGTAATTCACCCCTCCACTTT
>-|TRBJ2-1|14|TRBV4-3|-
CASSQGSSDNEQFF
TGCGCCAGCAGCCAAGGGTCTAGCGACAATGAGCAGTTCTTC
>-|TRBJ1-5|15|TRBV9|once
CASSASPGSNQPQHF
TGTGCCAGCAGCGCCTCCCCGGGTAGCAATCAGCCCCAGCATTTT
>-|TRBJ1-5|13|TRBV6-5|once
CASRVQKDQPQHF
TGTGCCAGCAGAGTCCAGAAAGATCAGCCCCAGCATTTT
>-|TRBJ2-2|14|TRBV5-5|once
CASSGQGLTGELFF
TGTGCCAGCAGCGGCCAGGGTCTCACCGGGGAGCTGTTTTTT
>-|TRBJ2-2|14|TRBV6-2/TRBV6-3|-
CASSLHKNTGELFF
TGTGCCAGCAGCCTACACAAGAACACCGGGGAGCTGTTTTTT
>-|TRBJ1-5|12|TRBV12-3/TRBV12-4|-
CASSDSNQPQHF
TGTGCCAGCAGTGATAGCAATCAGCCCCAGCATTTT
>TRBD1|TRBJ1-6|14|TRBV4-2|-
CASSQEDRVSPLHF
TGTGCCAGCAGCCAAGAGGACAGGGTCTCACCCCTCCACTTT
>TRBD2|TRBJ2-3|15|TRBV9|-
CASSALAGVTDTQYF
TGTGCCAGCAGCGCGTTAGCGGGGGTGACAGATACGCAGTATTTT
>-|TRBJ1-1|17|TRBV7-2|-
CASSLGVIGAMNTEAFF
TGTGCTAGCAGCTTAGGTGTCATAGGGGCCATGAACACTGAAGCTTTCTTT
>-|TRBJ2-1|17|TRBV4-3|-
CASSQDSGKGSYNEQFF
TGCGCCAGCAGCCAAGATTCAGGGAAAGGATCCTACAATGAGCAGTTCTTC
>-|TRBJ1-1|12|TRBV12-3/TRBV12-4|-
CASSLVGTEAFF
TGTGCCAGCAGTTTAGTGGGTACCGAAGCTTTCTTT
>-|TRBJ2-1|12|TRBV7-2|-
CASSSTRFEQFF
TGTGCCAGCAGCTCGACTAGATTTGAGCAGTTCTTC
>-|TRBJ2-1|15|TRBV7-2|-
CASSVAPSSYNEQFF
TGTGCCAGCAGCGTAGCCCCCAGCTCCTACAATGAGCAGTTCTTC
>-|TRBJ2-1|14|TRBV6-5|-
CASSYRAGANEQFF
TGTGCCAGCAGTTACCGAGCAGGGGCGAATGAGCAGTTCTTC
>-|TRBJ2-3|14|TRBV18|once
CASSPKRAADTQYF
TGTGCCAGCTCCCCGAAGAGAGCAGCAGATACGCAGTATTTT